The T cell receptor beta chain under discussion was sequenced for a study of blood T cell repertoires in COVID-19. Only in-frame clones appear in the TCRdb table, and some are missing; sequencing was by immunoSEQ multiplex PCR. This table has approximately 210,000 clones, 84% appearing once. Germline values: CDR1 MNHEY, CDR2 SVGAGI. CDR3 length: 14 amino acids. Deletions cut 6 bases from V and 4 bases from J, with 16 bases between. The receptor's source is a woman older than 75 with COVID-19, enrolled during active disease. What was sequenced was peripheral blood. The chain joins TRBV6-5 to TRBJ2-7; maybe TRBD2 (6 bases). The CDR3, as DNA: TGTGCCAGCAGCATAGCGGCAGGACCTTACGAGCAGTACTTC. The encoded protein is CASSIAAGPYEQYF.